This T cell receptor beta chain came from a study of T cell repertoires in cytomegalovirus infection. Looking at the study overall: Signatures in public TCR beta sequences pointed to both CMV infection and matching HLA type. Broader study findings: Predominance within the ex vivo response was attributable to HLA-C-restricted CMV-specific TCR beta clonotypes.

TCRdb re-called the reads through MiXCR, storing one row per CDR3 protein. Altogether about 920,000 distinct CDR3 sequences are present, about a third being singletons, with the ten largest covering more than 12%. Notes on this clonotype: The antigen is undetermined.

The length of the CDR3 is 14 residues. The germline V and J ends were trimmed by 8 bases and 4 bases, with 15 bases remaining between them. Germline V gene sequence: CDR1 MNHEY, CDR2 SVGEGT. The sequence came from a human donor in good health (CMV status not recorded). Some clones in this sample may be carry-over from other donors' samples. This chain joins TRBV6-2 or TRBV6-3 and TRBJ1-3; no firm D call. The sequenced sample was cultured CD8+ T cells from PBMCs, obtained from culture after CMV antigen stimulation. The DNA of the CDR3 is TGTGCCAGCCAGTGGGGAGTGAACGGAAACACCATATATTTT. Protein sequence: CASQWGVNGNTIYF.